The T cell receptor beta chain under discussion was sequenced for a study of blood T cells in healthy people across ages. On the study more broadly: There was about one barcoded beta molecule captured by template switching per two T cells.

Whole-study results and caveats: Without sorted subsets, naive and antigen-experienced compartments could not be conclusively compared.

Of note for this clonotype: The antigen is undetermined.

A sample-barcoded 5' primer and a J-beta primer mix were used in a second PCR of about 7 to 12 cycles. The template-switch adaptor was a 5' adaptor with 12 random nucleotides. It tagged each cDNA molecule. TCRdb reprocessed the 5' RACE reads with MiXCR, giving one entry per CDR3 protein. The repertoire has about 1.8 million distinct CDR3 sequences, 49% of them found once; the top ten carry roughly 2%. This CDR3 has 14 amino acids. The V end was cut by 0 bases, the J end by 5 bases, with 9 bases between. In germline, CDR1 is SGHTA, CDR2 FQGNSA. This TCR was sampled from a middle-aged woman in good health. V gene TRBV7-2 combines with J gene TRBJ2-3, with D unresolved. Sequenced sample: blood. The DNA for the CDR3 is TGTGCCAGCAGCTTAGCCCCCTCGGGAGATACGCAGTATTTT. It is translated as CASSLAPSGDTQYF.